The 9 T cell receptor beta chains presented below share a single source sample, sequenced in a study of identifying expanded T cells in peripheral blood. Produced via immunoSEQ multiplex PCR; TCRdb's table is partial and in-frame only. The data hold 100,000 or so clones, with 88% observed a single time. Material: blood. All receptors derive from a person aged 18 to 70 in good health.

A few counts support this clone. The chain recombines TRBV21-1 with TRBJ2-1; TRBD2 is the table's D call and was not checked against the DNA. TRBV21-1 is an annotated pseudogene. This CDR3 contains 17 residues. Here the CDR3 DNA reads TGTGCCAGCAGCAATGGGGCTGGGACTAGCGGGAGGTATGAGCAGTTCTTC. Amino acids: CASSNGAGTSGRYEQFF.

In DNA, the CDR3 is TGTGCCAGCGAAATTGGGGATAACACCGGGGAGCTGTTTTTT. As protein: CASEIGDNTGELFF. V gene TRBV6-1 combines with J gene TRBJ2-2, with D hard to call. CDR1 is MNHNS and CDR2 is SASEGT in the germline V gene. There are 14 residues in the CDR3. The germline V and J ends were trimmed by 8 bases and 2 bases, with 12 bases remaining between them.

The CDR3 nucleotides read TGTGCCAGCAGTTTACCCCCAGGGCATCAGCCCCAGCATTTT. Its protein product is CASSLPPGHQPQHF. This chain uses TRBV28 with TRBJ1-5; D perhaps matches TRBD1 (5 bases). Germline CDR1 reads MDHEN; CDR2 reads SYDVKM. This CDR3 comprises 14 residues. The V end lost 2 bases, the J end lost 5 bases, and 10 bases lay between the germline ends.

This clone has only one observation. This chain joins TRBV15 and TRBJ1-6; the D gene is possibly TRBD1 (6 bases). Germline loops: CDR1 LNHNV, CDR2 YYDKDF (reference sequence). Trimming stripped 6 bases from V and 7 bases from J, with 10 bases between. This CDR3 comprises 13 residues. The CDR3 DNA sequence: TGTGCCACCAGGGGGCAGGGGAATTCACCCCTCCACTTT. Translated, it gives CATRGQGNSPLHF.

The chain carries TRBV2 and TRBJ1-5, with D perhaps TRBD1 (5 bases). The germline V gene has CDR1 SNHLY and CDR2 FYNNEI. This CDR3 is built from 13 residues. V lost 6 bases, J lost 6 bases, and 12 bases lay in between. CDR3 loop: CASRLGGGQPQHF. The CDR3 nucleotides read TGTGCCAGCAGGCTTGGGGGAGGTCAGCCCCAGCATTTT.

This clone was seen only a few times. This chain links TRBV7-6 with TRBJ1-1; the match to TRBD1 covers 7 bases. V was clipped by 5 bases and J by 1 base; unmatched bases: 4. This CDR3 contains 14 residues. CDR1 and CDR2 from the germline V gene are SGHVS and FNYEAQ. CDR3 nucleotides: TGTGCCAGCAGCCCCAGACAGGGGAACACTGAAGCTTTCTTT. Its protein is CASSPRQGNTEAFF.

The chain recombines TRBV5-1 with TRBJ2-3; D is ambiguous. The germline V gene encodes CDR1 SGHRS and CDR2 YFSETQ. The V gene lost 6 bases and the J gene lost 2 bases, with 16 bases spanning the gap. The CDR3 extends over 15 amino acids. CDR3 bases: TGCGCCAGCAATGACCCTAGGGTCGCCACAGATACGCAGTATTTT. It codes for CASNDPRVATDTQYF. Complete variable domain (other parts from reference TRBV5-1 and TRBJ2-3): KAGVTQTPRYLIKTRGQQVTLSCSPISGHRSVSWYQQTPGQGLQFLFEYFSETQRNKGNFPGRFSGRQFSNSRSEMNVSTLELGDSALYLCASNDPRVATDTQYFGPGTRLTVL.

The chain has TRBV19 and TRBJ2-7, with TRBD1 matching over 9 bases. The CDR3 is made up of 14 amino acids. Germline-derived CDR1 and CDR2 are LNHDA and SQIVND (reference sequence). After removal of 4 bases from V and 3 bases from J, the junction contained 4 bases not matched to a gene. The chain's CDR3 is CASSKGQGLYEQYF. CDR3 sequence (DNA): TGTGCCAGTAGTAAGGGACAGGGACTCTACGAGCAGTACTTC.

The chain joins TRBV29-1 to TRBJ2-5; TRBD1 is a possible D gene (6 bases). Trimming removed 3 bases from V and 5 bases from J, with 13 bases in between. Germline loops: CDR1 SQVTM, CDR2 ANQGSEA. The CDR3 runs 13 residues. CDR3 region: CSVDPGVEETQYF. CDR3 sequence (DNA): TGCAGCGTTGACCCAGGGGTTGAGGAGACCCAGTACTTC.